Given below is one TCR beta chain in context. The sample belongs to a study of control samples from healthy donors and cancer patients. Germline V lookup: CDR1 SGHVS, CDR2 FQNEAQ. CDR3 size: 15 residues. The V gene lost 1 base and the J gene lost 4 bases, with 13 bases spanning the gap. Measured with immunoSEQ multiplex PCR; TCRdb has only the in-frame clones, and not every one. This sample has about 51,000 clones, with around 90% found just once. The sample comprised PBMCs. The clonotype comes from a man in his forties or fifties with colorectal cancer. The chain recombines TRBV7-8 with TRBJ1-2, with no clear D. CDR3 amino acids: CASSLDEALGYGYTF. The CDR3 DNA sequence: TGTGCCAGCAGCTTAGACGAGGCGTTGGGCTATGGCTACACCTTC.